This paragraph reports one T cell receptor beta chain. Its antigen is as yet unknown. TCRdb's copy holds only in-frame clones and misses some; the assay was immunoSEQ multiplex PCR. The table has tens of thousands of clones, more than 75% seen once; the top ten hold less than 4%. This CDR3 region has 14 residues. Germline assignment: CDR1 SGHNT and CDR2 YYREEE (reference sequence). The ends were cut back, 0 bases at V and 2 bases at J, with 8 bases in the middle. This specimen comes from a study of neoadjuvant anti-PD-1 for oral cavity cancer. General study results and limits: After neoadjuvant nivolumab, PBMC T cell clonality was significantly higher in non-responders than responders.

Stated time point: after neoadjuvant nivolumab, at surgical resection. The source was PBMCs, collected after nivolumab (anti-PD-1) treatment. This TCR came from a person aged 35 to 85 with oral cavity squamous cell carcinoma. The rearrangement links TRBV5-4 to TRBJ2-5; D remains ambiguous. DNA of the CDR3: TGTGCCAGCAGCTTGGAGACGATGCAAGAGACCCAGTACTTC. Protein sequence: CASSLETMQETQYF.